Shown below are 20 T cell receptor beta chains from a single sample sequenced in a study of T cells in narcolepsy. Profiling relied on immunoSEQ multiplex PCR, and the TCRdb table lists in-frame clones only, not all of them. The profile covers 25,000 to 35,000 clones, with 80% to 85% appearing a single time and about 0.66% taken by the ten largest. The specimen was memory (CD45RA-) CD4+ T cells from blood. All receptors come from a human donor in good health.

The V and J genes are TRBV6-1 and TRBJ1-3; no firm D call. The germline V and J ends were trimmed by 8 bases and 4 bases, with 6 bases remaining between them. There are 11 residues in the CDR3. Germline assignment: CDR1 MNHNS and CDR2 SASEGT. CDR3 amino acids: CASASGNTIYF. The CDR3 DNA reads as TGTGCCAGCGCGTCGGGAAACACCATATATTTT.

The chain couples TRBV28 to TRBJ1-6; D call uncertain. There are 15 residues in the CDR3. V gave up 6 bases and J gave up 0 bases, with 9 bases separating them. CDR1 and CDR2 (germline): MDHEN, SYDVKM. The CDR3 DNA reads TGTGCCAGCAGGCCCGTAGGCTCCTATAATTCACCCCTCCACTTT. This translates into CASRPVGSYNSPLHF.

This clone was detected once. The genes are TRBV5-4 and TRBJ2-7, with D perhaps given as TRBD1 or TRBD2 (6 bases each). Trimming stripped 0 bases from V and 5 bases from J, with 15 bases between. Per germline, CDR1 SGHNT and CDR2 YYREEE (reference sequence). The CDR3 spans 15 residues. The CDR3 reads CASSLGPGAGNEQYV. CDR3 in DNA: TGTGCCAGCAGCTTGGGACCGGGGGCGGGGAACGAGCAGTACGTC.

This chain links TRBV5-5 with TRBJ2-1; D possibly matches TRBD1 or TRBD2 (5 bases each). The V and J ends lost 2 bases and 5 bases respectively, with 17 bases between them. Germline V gene data show CDR1 as SGHKS and CDR2 as YYEKEE (reference sequence). CDR3 size: 16 residues. The CDR3 protein is CASSFPVGGKNNEQFF. The DNA for the CDR3 is TGTGCCAGCAGCTTTCCCGTTGGGGGTAAGAACAATGAGCAGTTCTTC.

The chain employs TRBV2 and TRBJ1-4, with D maybe TRBD1 (5 bases). CDR1 and CDR2 from the germline V gene are SNHLY and FYNNEI. V was trimmed by 7 bases and J by 5 bases, leaving 11 bases between them. The CDR3 sequence is 13 residues long. The CDR3 DNA reads TGTGCCAGCATCAGGGATACAAATGAAAAACTGTTTTTT. It is translated as CASIRDTNEKLFF. Complete variable domain (other parts from reference TRBV2 and TRBJ1-4): EPEVTQTPSHQVTQMGQEVILRCVPISNHLYFYWYRQILGQKVEFLVSFYNNEISEKSEIFDDQFSVERPDGSNFTLKIRSTKLEDSAMYFCASIRDTNEKLFFGSGTQLSVL.

This chain links TRBV7-9 with TRBJ2-3; unclear D gene. Trimming removed 1 base at V and 6 bases at J, with 14 bases between. The CDR3 sequence is 15 residues long. Germline-derived CDR1 and CDR2 are SEHNR and FQNEAQ (reference sequence). The CDR3 sequence is CASSLVARGGDTQYF. Written as DNA, the CDR3 is TGTGCCAGCAGCTTAGTGGCTCGCGGTGGGGATACGCAGTATTTT.

The V gene is TRBV28, the J gene TRBJ1-1, with 7 nucleotides matching TRBD1. CDR3 size: 15 residues. V shed 5 bases and J 2 bases; nucleotides not matched to a gene: 8. Germline-derived CDR1 and CDR2 are MDHEN and SYDVKM. The CDR3 reads CASSVTGAPNTEAFF. CDR3 bases: TGTGCCAGCAGTGTTACAGGGGCCCCCAACACTGAAGCTTTCTTT.

This chain links TRBV2 with TRBJ2-7, with TRBD2 matching 14 bases. The CDR3 totals 16 residues. V lost 6 bases and J lost 3; bases outside the gene matches: 7. Germline V gene data show CDR1 as SNHLY and CDR2 as FYNNEI. CDR3 residues: CASRLRLAGGFYEQYF. CDR3 nucleotide sequence: TGTGCCAGCAGGCTACGACTAGCGGGGGGGTTCTACGAGCAGTACTTC.

The CDR3 bases are TGTGCCATCAGTGAGTCGGTTATTAACAGGGTTAACTATGGCTACACCTTC. Translated, it gives CAISESVINRVNYGYTF. The V gene is TRBV10-3, the J gene TRBJ1-2, with TRBD1 as a possible D gene (6 bases). Germline V CDR1 and CDR2: ENHRY, SYGVKD. The CDR3 covers 17 residues. Trimming shortened V by 0 bases and J by 1 base, and 15 bases separated the two germline ends.

This clone has more than one count but fewer than ten. The V and J genes are TRBV27 and TRBJ2-7, with D perhaps matching TRBD1 (6 bases). There are 13 residues in the CDR3. Trimming took off 5 bases at V and 3 bases at J, with 11 bases between the two ends. Germline lookup yields CDR1 MNHEY and CDR2 SMNVEV (reference sequence). CDR3: CASSGQGGYEQYF. The CDR3 nucleotides are TGTGCCAGCAGTGGACAAGGGGGCTACGAGCAGTACTTC.

The chain combines TRBV7-9 with TRBJ1-1; D ambiguous. This CDR3 comprises 12 residues. The ends were cut back, 1 base at V and 8 bases at J, with 8 bases in the middle. The germline CDR1 and CDR2 sequences are SEHNR and FQNEAQ (reference sequence). The CDR3 sequence: CASSLEVREAFF. DNA for the CDR3: TGTGCCAGCAGCTTAGAGGTCAGGGAAGCTTTCTTT.

This chain's CDR3 is CASSLTVRGVKNNEQFF. The DNA of the CDR3 is TGCGCCAGCAGCTTGACCGTTCGGGGGGTAAAGAACAATGAGCAGTTCTTC. The chain recombines TRBV5-1 with TRBJ2-1; 7 bases are a match to TRBD2. The length of the CDR3 is 17 residues. The ends lost 1 base at V and 5 bases at J; junction bases unmatched: 12. Germline CDR1 SGHRS, CDR2 YFSETQ.

This chain joins TRBV7-9 and TRBJ1-6, with 8 nucleotides matching TRBD1. The CDR3 sequence is 14 residues long. The trim removed 5 bases at V and 6 bases at J, leaving 3 bases unmatched. Germline CDR1 SEHNR, CDR2 FQNEAQ (reference sequence). Written as DNA, the CDR3 is TGTGCCAGCAGCAGCGGACAGGGTAATTCACCCCTCCACTTT. This encodes CASSSGQGNSPLHF.

This clone has more than one count but fewer than ten. The rearrangement joins TRBV27 to TRBJ2-2; perhaps TRBD2 as D (6 bases). The V gene's germline CDR1 is MNHEY and CDR2 SMNVEV (reference sequence). This CDR3 has 15 amino acids. V was clipped by 2 bases and J by 1 base, with 8 bases between them. The CDR3 protein is CASSLGRRNTGELFF. In nucleotides, the CDR3 is TGTGCCAGCAGTTTAGGGAGGCGGAACACCGGGGAGCTGTTTTTT.

The CDR3 nucleotides are TGTGCCAGCAGCTTAGGCCCCAATTCACCCCTCCACTTT. Translating it yields CASSLGPNSPLHF. The rearrangement joins TRBV5-6 to TRBJ1-6; D not certain. This CDR3 is built from 13 residues. The V gene's germline CDR1 is SGHDT and CDR2 YYEEEE. Trimming pared 2 bases from V and 7 bases from J, leaving 7 bases between.

The chain carries TRBV5-1 and TRBJ1-4; D is uncertain. V lost 1 base and J lost 6, with 13 bases in between. Germline V gene data show CDR1 as SGHRS and CDR2 as YFSETQ. The CDR3 totals 15 residues. This CDR3 is CASSLQSANYEKLFF. The CDR3 coding sequence is TGCGCCAGCAGCTTGCAGTCGGCGAACTATGAAAAACTGTTTTTT.

The chain links TRBV7-6 to TRBJ1-1; D is ambiguous. The CDR3 is made up of 13 amino acids. Germline CDR1 is SGHVS and CDR2 is FNYEAQ. The V gene lost 5 bases and the J gene lost 6 bases, with 13 bases spanning the gap. The DNA for the CDR3 is TGTGCCAGCAGCCCCGTGGGAGCCTCTGAAGCTTTCTTT. The encoded protein is CASSPVGASEAFF.

In DNA, the CDR3 is TGTGCCAGCAGCGCGACTAGCGGGGGGGCCGGTGAGCAGTTCTTC. Translating it yields CASSATSGGAGEQFF. V usage is TRBV11-2 and J usage is TRBJ2-1; 14 nucleotides agree with TRBD2. Germline CDR1 and CDR2: SGHAT and FQNNGV. CDR3 size: 15 residues. V gave up 5 bases and J gave up 9 bases; unmatched junction bases: 6.

This chain uses TRBV7-2 with TRBJ1-2; D is possibly TRBD1 (5 bases). Trimming removed 2 bases at V and 0 bases at J, with 13 bases between. Per germline, CDR1 SGHTA and CDR2 FQGNSA. This CDR3 has 16 amino acids. CDR3 DNA sequence: TGTGCCAGCAGCTTAAGTGCGGGGGGTACTAACTATGGCTACACCTTC. It codes for CASSLSAGGTNYGYTF.

V and J are TRBV6-5 and TRBJ1-1; D is uncertain. Between the trimmed V and J ends, which lost 2 bases and 4 bases, there was a span of 8 bases. The CDR3 is 13 amino acids. CDR1 MNHEY and CDR2 SVGAGI come from the germline V gene. This chain's CDR3 is CASSYSRVTEAFF. CDR3 sequence (DNA): TGTGCCAGCAGTTACAGCCGGGTCACTGAAGCTTTCTTT.